These T cell receptor beta chains were read from a single sample in a study of OX40 agonist ivuxolimab in advanced cancers. Sequencing used immunoSEQ multiplex PCR; TCRdb keeps in-frame clones, though not all of them. Of 100,000 or so clones listed, roughly 95% are singletons. The material was CD4+ or CD8+ T cells sorted from blood, obtained in a trial of the OX40 agonist ivuxolimab. These receptors originate from an adult with an advanced solid tumor such as melanoma, head and neck, liver or kidney cancer. Each CDR3 is given with its conserved first and last residue. D genes are given only for firm matches. Clone size is shown for a subset of rows, as once, few, many or a class of expanded clone.

TRBD2	TRBV18	TRBJ2-1	.	TGTGCCAGCTCCTACCCGGGACTAGCGTTGAATGAGCAGTTCTTC	CASSYPGLALNEQFF
.	TRBV25-1	TRBJ1-5	.	TGTGCCAGCAGTGATTCTAATCAGCCCCAGCATTTT	CASSDSNQPQHF
.	TRBV14	TRBJ2-3	.	TGTGCCAGCAGCCAAGGGGTAGCGGTAAACGCAGATACGCAGTATTTT	CASSQGVAVNADTQYF
.	TRBV6-1	TRBJ2-3	.	TGTGCCAGCAGTGACCCAGGGATCCGCACAGATACGCAGTATTTT	CASSDPGIRTDTQYF
.	TRBV28	TRBJ1-3	once	TGTGCCAGCAGTTCCGTCGTCTCTGGAAACACCATATATTTT	CASSSVVSGNTIYF
TRBD1	TRBV28	TRBJ1-2	.	TGTGCCAGCAGCCGGGACAGCAATGGCTACACCTTC	CASSRDSNGYTF
.	TRBV15	TRBJ2-1	.	TGTGCCACCAGCATTGAAGGGTATGAGCAGTTCTTC	CATSIEGYEQFF
.	TRBV7-6	TRBJ2-7	.	TGTGCCAGCAGCTTAGCGCCGGCAGGGTACGAGCAGTACTTC	CASSLAPAGYEQYF
TRBD1	TRBV6-6	TRBJ1-1	.	TGTGCCAGCAGTCTCGGACAGGGCACTGAAGCTTTCTTT	CASSLGQGTEAFF
.	TRBV29-1	TRBJ1-2	.	TGCAGCGCGATTGGTAGCTATGGCTACACCTTC	CSAIGSYGYTF
.	TRBV19	TRBJ1-1	few	TGTGCCAGTAGTGGGGGCATCGAAGCTTTCTTT	CASSGGIEAFF
.	TRBV19	TRBJ2-7	.	TGTGCCAGTAGCATCACAGGGTCAGCCTACGAGCAGTACTTC	CASSITGSAYEQYF
TRBD1	TRBV6-4	TRBJ2-2	.	TGTGCCAGCACAAAAACAGGGGGCGTCGGTTCAGGGGCCGGGGAGCTGTTTTTT	CASTKTGGVGSGAGELFF
TRBD1	TRBV6-5	TRBJ2-5	.	TGTGCCAGCACTCCTGTCGGGACAGGGGAAGAGACCCAGTACTTC	CASTPVGTGEETQYF
.	TRBV29-1	TRBJ2-3	.	TGCAGCGTTGAAGGGCTAGTTAGCACAGATACGCAGTATTTT	CSVEGLVSTDTQYF
.	TRBV5-6	TRBJ2-7	.	TGTGCCAGCAGCTTGGAGGTGGGCTTCTCCTACGAGCAGTACTTC	CASSLEVGFSYEQYF
.	TRBV7-6	TRBJ1-1	.	TGTGCCAGCAGCTTAATTACAGGCACTGAAGCTTTCTTT	CASSLITGTEAFF
.	TRBV6-7	TRBJ1-6	.	TGTGCCAGCAGTTATCCGGGGGCGTATAATTCACCCCTCCACTTT	CASSYPGAYNSPLHF
TRBD1	TRBV7-8	TRBJ1-1	.	TGTGCTAGCAGCTTGCAGGGGGTCAACACTGAAGCTTTCTTT	CASSLQGVNTEAFF
.	TRBV4-3	TRBJ2-7	.	TGCGCCAGCAGCCAAGACCGGGACACTACCTACGAGCAGTACTTC	CASSQDRDTTYEQYF
TRBD2	TRBV4-2	TRBJ2-2	.	TGTGCCAGCAGCCAAGAGGGGCGGCTAGCGGGCACCGGGGAGCTGTTTTTT	CASSQEGRLAGTGELFF
TRBD2	TRBV6-4	TRBJ2-1	.	TGTGCCAGCAGTGACTCGGCGGGGGGGCCGGCGAATGAGCAGTTCTTC	CASSDSAGGPANEQFF
.	TRBV11-1	TRBJ2-7	.	TGTGCCAGCAGCTCTGGGTTCTCCGACGAGCAGTACTTC	CASSSGFSDEQYF
TRBD1	TRBV7-9	TRBJ2-7	.	TGTGCCAGCAGCTTCGTTCCGGGACAGGGGGTAGATGAGCAGTACTTC	CASSFVPGQGVDEQYF
.	TRBV4-1	TRBJ2-3	.	TGCGCCAGCAGCCCACTAGCACACACAGATACGCAGTATTTT	CASSPLAHTDTQYF
.	TRBV9	TRBJ2-1	.	TGTGCCAGCAGCGTAGCCGGGATAGGGGATGAGCAGTTCTTC	CASSVAGIGDEQFF
TRBD2	TRBV7-9	TRBJ2-7	.	TGTGCCAGCAGCTTCAGCGGGATACCCTCCTACGAGCAGTACTTC	CASSFSGIPSYEQYF
.	TRBV21-1	TRBJ2-3	.	TGTGCCAGCAGCAACGGCCGGTCCCGGACCTATGGGAGCACAGATACGCAGTATTTT	CASSNGRSRTYGSTDTQYF
.	TRBV14	TRBJ1-2	.	TGTGCCAGCAGCCAAGTCGCGACAGACATTTCCTATGGCTACACCTTC	CASSQVATDISYGYTF
.	TRBV5-1	TRBJ2-1	once	TGCGCCAGCAGCTTGGAGGGCCAGGGGGGCGGCAATGAGCAGTTCTTC	CASSLEGQGGGNEQFF
.	TRBV19	TRBJ1-4	.	TGTGCCAGTAGTATGGGCGGGGTTGAAAAACTGTTTTTT	CASSMGGVEKLFF
TRBD2	TRBV28	TRBJ2-1	.	TGTGCCAGCAACCATGTGACGGGTCAACTAGCGGGAGGGATATACAATGAGCAGTTCTTC	CASNHVTGQLAGGIYNEQFF
TRBD2	TRBV25-1	TRBJ2-5	.	TGTGCCAGCAGTGAAGTGGGACTAGCGGAGGCCCAAGAGACCCAGTACTTC	CASSEVGLAEAQETQYF
.	TRBV29-1	TRBJ2-7	.	TGCAGCGTTGGGGGCCTCGGGCAGGGGTACGAGCAGTACTTC	CSVGGLGQGYEQYF
.	TRBV27	TRBJ1-5	.	TGTGCCAGCAGTTTCGGTAGATTTCAGCCCCAGCATTTT	CASSFGRFQPQHF
.	TRBV6-4	TRBJ1-1	.	TGTGCCAGCAGTGACGGGGGGCCCGGAACTGAAGCTTTCTTT	CASSDGGPGTEAFF
.	TRBV2	TRBJ2-4	.	TGTGCCAGCAGTGAAGCCCGACAGGACAAAAACATTCAGTACTTC	CASSEARQDKNIQYF
.	TRBV7-3	TRBJ2-5	.	TGTGCCAGCAGCCCGGACCAAGAGACCCAGTACTTC	CASSPDQETQYF
TRBD1	TRBV29-1	TRBJ1-2	.	TGCAGCGTTGACCCAGGGGGCCTAGACTATGGCTACACCTTC	CSVDPGGLDYGYTF
.	TRBV30	TRBJ1-1	few	TGTGCCTGGGAGGGGTCCACTGAAGCTTTCTTT	CAWEGSTEAFF